This T cell receptor beta chain comes out of a study of blood T cell repertoires in COVID-19 (dated by TCRdb to about 2020). Study-wide context: Samples from collaborators originated in the United States, Italy and Spain and spanned both the acute and convalescent phases of COVID-19. The material from the prospective study consisted of cDNA or gDNA derived from T cells, B-cell-depleted T cells, or PBMCs. Subjects who had been exposed to COVID-19, were actively infected with it, or had recovered from it provided the deeply sampled blood TCRbeta repertoires that made up the dataset. The repertoires were made available in a free public database intended to serve as a resource for research on the immune response to SARS-CoV-2. The samples were drawn from the first 160 participants of the ongoing ImmuneRACE study and from 950 to 1,500 subjects provided by 6 global collaborators. The sample metadata nearly always contained a de-identified subject ID, COVID-19 status, age in years and sex. Where available, HLA class I and class II types were taken from metadata supplied by the sample provider and were not determined by assay-based typing.

TCRbeta CDR3 regions were amplified from genomic DNA by means of the immunoSEQ Assay, a bias-controlled multiplex PCR. On the authors' methods: The number of nucleated cells in each sample was estimated from the amplification of reference gene primers within the assay. To quantify the absolute abundance of each unique TCRbeta CDR3 rearrangement, sequence reads were collapsed and filtered. For each sample, productive Simpson clonality was calculated as the square root of Simpson's diversity index across productive rearrangements. The source is immuneACCESS, and TCRdb retained only in-frame sequences with V and J called. Part of the clones is not carried over; for the studies checked, unresolved V genes explain less than half of this, and the remainder is unexplained. V, J and clone size were drawn from that table, and D and trimming were deduced from the DNA. This sample holds about 200,000 clones; 65% to 90% were observed only once. The ten largest make up about 2.4% of the sample.

One collaborating source in Seattle enrolled patients during active infection and followed them longitudinally through the course of disease. Collaborating institutions collected whole blood in K2EDTA tubes following their own protocols. Collaborator samples were shipped for TCRbeta analysis as frozen whole blood, isolated PBMCs, or DNA extracted from either sample type. What the research found in general, with its limitations: Clinical and demographic metadata were provided uncurated, with the amount varying by source and participant.

Points on this clone: Its antigen is not yet known. No much larger clonotype is one base removed from it; base qualities were not supplied.

CDR1 SQVTM and CDR2 ANQGSEA were looked up in the germline V gene. The CDR3 sequence holds 16 residues, the cysteine and phenylalanine included. The CDR3 DNA has 48 bases and is translated from base 1. Germline trimming amounts to 2 bases on V and 0 bases on J, with 9 as the count of junction bases outside the gene matches. The source is a woman in her seventies with COVID-19, enrolled during active disease. The sample comprised peripheral blood. This receptor chain uses TRBV29-1 and TRBJ1-2; 7 of the junction bases match TRBD1. The DNA is TGCAGCGTTGAAAGTGGGAGACAGGGAGCTAACTATGGCTACACCTTC. It encodes CSVESGRQGANYGYTF.